This T cell receptor (beta chain) came from a study of cytomegalovirus exposure and HLA in healthy donors. General study results and limits: Most subjects' HLA-A and HLA-B alleles were reportedly predicted from TCR beta sequences. An observed cluster of highly shared sequence variants was recorded as a likely sequencing artifact. Under in vitro conditions, a few CMV-associated chains were confirmed as specific for CMV antigens. A later analysis showed that HLA-associated TCR beta chains had undergone more clonal expansion than equally common others.

PCR used 60 Vbeta primers and 13 Jbeta primers. Sequencing used immunoSEQ multiplex PCR; TCRdb keeps in-frame clones, though not all of them. The data contain about 210,000 clones, around 81% of them singletons. The CDR3 is 17 residues long. Germline CDR1 and CDR2: GTSNPN and SVGIG (reference sequence). In regard to this clone: Its cognate antigen is unknown.

The receptor was isolated from a woman in her forties or fifties in good health and CMV-seropositive. J is TRBJ2-5 and V is TRBV30; maybe TRBD1 (7 bases). The J call may be wrong; the DNA end is better matched by TRBJ2-7. Sequencing input: PBMCs. The CDR3 reads CAWNNPWRGRRVYEQYF. As DNA, the CDR3 is TGTGCCTGGAACAATCCGTGGAGGGGGCGCAGGGTATACGAGCAGTACTTC.